These T cell receptor beta chains were read from a single sample in a study of blood T cell repertoires in COVID-19. Profiling relied on immunoSEQ multiplex PCR, and the TCRdb table lists in-frame clones only, not all of them. The sample includes about 220,000 clones, about four fifths of them seen just once. The sample comprised peripheral blood. These receptors came from a woman aged 55-70 years with acute or convalescent COVID-19. Each CDR3 is given with its conserved first and last residue. A D gene is named only where the DNA matches it firmly. Rows give clone size only sometimes, using once, few, many, or a class for an expanded clone.

few,TRBV29-1,TRBJ2-5,.,CSVAMTADQETQYF,TGCAGCGTTGCCATGACGGCGGACCAAGAGACCCAGTACTTC
.,TRBV9,TRBJ1-1,.,CASSSGGLEAEAFF,TGTGCCAGCAGCTCAGGAGGACTCGAGGCTGAAGCTTTCTTT
.,TRBV30,TRBJ1-3,.,CAWGLGQTSGNTIYF,TGTGCCTGGGGTCTCGGACAGACCTCTGGAAACACCATATATTTT
few,TRBV19,TRBJ2-2,.,CASSPNKYIPGELFF,TGTGCCAGTAGCCCAAACAAGTACATCCCCGGGGAGCTGTTTTTT
once,TRBV5-1,TRBJ2-7,TRBD2,CASSSTSGGPPYEQYF,TGCGCCAGCAGTTCCACTAGCGGGGGGCCTCCGTACGAGCAGTACTTC
.,TRBV5-4,TRBJ1-4,TRBD1,CASSPRDRPNEKLFF,TGTGCCAGCAGCCCCCGGGACAGGCCGAATGAAAAACTGTTTTTT
.,TRBV7-2,TRBJ2-5,.,CASSDDRYKETQYF,TGTGCCAGCAGCGACGACAGATACAAAGAGACCCAGTACTTC
.,TRBV27,TRBJ1-6,TRBD1,CASSLSRGYNSPLHF,TGTGCCAGCAGTTTATCCAGGGGGTATAATTCACCCCTCCACTTT
.,TRBV5-4,TRBJ2-7,TRBD1,CASSLGQATYEQYF,TGTGCCAGCAGCCTAGGACAGGCGACCTACGAGCAGTACTTC
.,TRBV5-4,TRBJ1-2,.,CASSIRGVSYGYTF,TGTGCCAGCAGCATCCGGGGGGTTAGCTATGGCTACACCTTC
.,TRBV19,TRBJ1-5,TRBD1,CASRLTGASNQPQHF,TGTGCCAGTAGACTCACAGGGGCCAGCAATCAGCCCCAGCATTTT
.,TRBV6-2/TRBV6-3,TRBJ2-2,.,CASSYRGRDGELFF,TGTGCCAGCAGTTACCGGGGTAGGGACGGGGAGCTGTTTTTT
.,TRBV4-1,TRBJ2-7,.,CASSPGGRSYEQYF,TGCGCCAGCAGCCCCGGGGGACGGTCCTACGAGCAGTACTTC
.,TRBV19,TRBJ2-1,.,CASSIFGVASPGDNEQFF,TGTGCCAGTAGTATCTTTGGTGTGGCTAGCCCAGGTGACAATGAGCAGTTCTTC
.,TRBV3-1/TRBV3-2,TRBJ2-1,.,CASSQDPRRGVRQFF,TGTGCCAGCAGCCAAGATCCGCGGAGGGGAGTGCGGCAGTTCTTC
.,TRBV6-6,TRBJ1-2,.,CASSSSQRGGYTF,TGTGCCAGCAGTTCTTCTCAACGAGGTGGCTACACCTTC
.,TRBV30,TRBJ2-2,.,CASLSEAGTKRGELFF,TGTGCCAGCCTCTCAGAAGCCGGGACAAAAAGGGGGGAGCTGTTTTTT
.,TRBV2,TRBJ1-2,TRBD1,CASRNRDRAGYTF,TGTGCCAGCAGGAACCGGGACAGGGCTGGCTACACCTTC
.,TRBV9,TRBJ1-1,.,CASSPHGATEAFF,TGTGCCAGCAGTCCCCACGGTGCCACTGAAGCTTTCTTT
.,TRBV2,TRBJ2-5,TRBD2,CASSPGLKRETQYF,TGTGCCAGCAGTCCGGGACTAAAAAGGGAGACCCAGTACTTC
.,TRBV4-2,TRBJ1-3,.,CASSQGDSDSGNTIYF,TGTGCCAGCAGCCAAGGTGACAGTGACTCTGGAAACACCATATATTTT
.,TRBV30,TRBJ1-6,TRBD1,CAWSPQTGGYNSPLHF,TGTGCCTGGAGTCCTCAGACAGGGGGCTATAATTCACCCCTCCACTTT
.,TRBV29-1,TRBJ2-4,TRBD2,CSVERRLAEIKNIQYF,TGCAGCGTTGAACGAAGACTAGCGGAGATTAAAAACATTCAGTACTTC
.,TRBV4-2,TRBJ2-5,TRBD2,CASSQGTSGGARETQYF,TGTGCCAGCAGCCAAGGGACTAGCGGGGGGGCCAGGGAGACCCAGTACTTC
.,TRBV4-2,TRBJ1-1,.,CASSQPGDTEAFF,TGTGCCAGCAGCCAACCGGGGGACACTGAAGCTTTCTTT
.,TRBV6-6,TRBJ1-5,.,CASYPGNNQPQHF,TGTGCCAGTTACCCGGGGAACAATCAGCCCCAGCATTTT
.,TRBV30,TRBJ2-1,TRBD2,CAWSGGAYNEQFF,TGTGCCTGGTCCGGGGGGGCCTACAATGAGCAGTTCTTC
.,TRBV6-5,TRBJ2-3,.,CASSYRGAKGDTQYF,TGTGCCAGCAGTTACCGGGGGGCGAAAGGGGATACGCAGTATTTT
.,TRBV19,TRBJ1-5,.,CATRETQIQPQHF,TGTGCCACCCGGGAAACTCAGATTCAGCCCCAGCATTTT
.,TRBV18,TRBJ1-1,.,CASSVGAGRVTEAFF,TGTGCCAGCTCAGTAGGGGCAGGGAGGGTGACTGAAGCTTTCTTT
.,TRBV3-1/TRBV3-2,TRBJ2-3,TRBD2,CASSQVDGLAGGADTQYF,TGTGCCAGCAGCCAAGTTGACGGACTAGCGGGGGGCGCAGATACGCAGTATTTT
.,TRBV4-1,TRBJ1-2,.,CASSQAETGPNYGYTF,TGCGCCAGCAGCCAAGCGGAGACAGGACCTAACTATGGCTACACCTTC
few,TRBV13,TRBJ1-1,.,CASSLGLREAFF,TGTGCCAGCAGCTTAGGCCTAAGAGAAGCTTTCTTT
.,TRBV30,TRBJ1-1,TRBD1,CAWGQGTEAFF,TGTGCCTGGGGACAGGGAACTGAAGCTTTCTTT
.,TRBV12-3/TRBV12-4,TRBJ1-5,.,CASSRDNYQPQHF,TGTGCCAGCAGCCGGGACAATTATCAGCCCCAGCATTTT